These 25 T cell receptor beta chains came from one sample sequenced in a study of blood T cell repertoires in COVID-19. Here immunoSEQ multiplex PCR was the method, and the copy in TCRdb shows in-frame clones only, minus some. This sample has roughly 140,000 clones, with approximately 86% found just once. The sequencing sample was made of PBMCs or T cells enriched from blood (not recorded which). The receptors originated from a woman aged 40 to 55 who had recovered from COVID-19.

This chain connects TRBV7-3 to TRBJ2-2; 8 bases align to TRBD2. The V gene's germline CDR1 is SGHTA and CDR2 FQGTGA. The CDR3 consists of 15 residues. J lost 2 bases, V lost 5 bases, and 4 bases had no gene match. CDR3 sequence: CASSPTSGNTGELFF. The CDR3 DNA is TGTGCCAGCAGCCCCACTAGCGGTAACACCGGGGAGCTGTTTTTT.

This clone was counted between two and nine times. This chain uses TRBV5-6 with TRBJ2-2; a possible D gene is TRBD1 (7 bases). This CDR3 comprises 16 residues. Germline CDR1 reads SGHDT; CDR2 reads YYEEEE. Trimming cost V 3 bases and J 6 bases, with 18 bases left between them. The CDR3 reads CASSSSRAGGSGELFF. Written as DNA, the CDR3 is TGTGCCAGCAGCTCCTCTAGGGCAGGGGGGTCCGGGGAGCTGTTTTTT.

The chain employs TRBV27 and TRBJ2-5, with D possibly TRBD2 on 5 matching bases. Germline V gene sequence: CDR1 MNHEY, CDR2 SMNVEV (reference sequence). Trimming left V 6 bases short and J 2 bases short, with 16 bases between. The CDR3 has 15 residues. The CDR3 region has the DNA TGTGCCAGCAGGAAATCACTTGGACTTCAAGAGACCCAGTACTTC. Translation: CASRKSLGLQETQYF.

The V gene is TRBV3-1 (or the pseudogene TRBV3-2), the J gene TRBJ2-7; D gene unclear. Germline V gene lookup returns CDR1 LGHDT and CDR2 YNNKEL (reference sequence). The CDR3 totals 11 residues. Trimming removed 4 bases at V and 3 bases at J, with 4 bases between. CDR3 sequence: CASSPGYEQYF. CDR3 in DNA: TGTGCCAGCAGCCCCGGCTACGAGCAGTACTTC.

The chain joins TRBV19 to TRBJ1-5; D not certain. Trimming pared 9 bases from V and 5 bases from J, leaving 14 bases between. Germline V CDR1 and CDR2: LNHDA, SQIVND (reference sequence). This CDR3 is built from 13 residues. CDR3: CASGVWGDQPQHF. DNA for the CDR3: TGTGCCAGCGGAGTTTGGGGAGATCAGCCCCAGCATTTT.

J is TRBJ1-3 and V is TRBV2; TRBD1 matches 9 bases. Trimming at V came to 1 base and at J to 2 bases, leaving 0 bases not matched to a gene. CDR1 is SNHLY and CDR2 is FYNNEI in the germline V gene. The CDR3 has 15 residues. CDR3 nucleotides: TGTGCCAGCAGTGAAGGGACAGGGGCTGGAAACACCATATATTTT. Translation: CASSEGTGAGNTIYF.

The chain carries TRBV2 and TRBJ1-1; the match to TRBD1 covers 9 bases. Germline V lookup: CDR1 SNHLY, CDR2 FYNNEI. The trim removed 6 bases at V and 4 bases at J, leaving 12 bases unmatched. The CDR3 consists of 16 residues. In DNA form, the CDR3 reads TGTGCCAGCAGCCGCGCGGGACAGGGAAAGAGCACTGAAGCTTTCTTT. Residues: CASSRAGQGKSTEAFF. The whole variable domain, remainder taken from reference TRBV2 and TRBJ1-1, is EPEVTQTPSHQVTQMGQEVILRCVPISNHLYFYWYRQILGQKVEFLVSFYNNEISEKSEIFDDQFSVERPDGSNFTLKIRSTKLEDSAMYFCASSRAGQGKSTEAFFGQGTRLTVV.

This clone was seen a few times. This chain connects TRBV4-2 to TRBJ1-2; D not certain. Trimming shortened V by 0 bases and J by 1 base, and 6 bases separated the two germline ends. The CDR3 loop spans 14 amino acids. Germline CDR1 LGHNA, CDR2 YNFKEQ. CDR3: CASSQDFSNYGYTF. For the CDR3, the DNA is TGTGCCAGCAGCCAAGATTTCAGTAACTATGGCTACACCTTC.

For the CDR3, the DNA is TGTGCCATCGGGGACCCCCGGGGGAGCTATGGCTACACCTTC. Protein product: CAIGDPRGSYGYTF. The chain joins TRBV10-3 to TRBJ1-2; possibly TRBD1 for D (5 bases). The germline gives CDR1 ENHRY, CDR2 SYGVKD. V lost 8 bases and J lost 4, with 17 bases in between. The CDR3 extends over 14 amino acids.

This clone was seen more than once but under ten times. The chain has TRBV7-2 and TRBJ1-1; a possible D gene is TRBD1 (6 bases). Trimming took off 1 base at V and 4 bases at J, with 13 bases between the two ends. This CDR3 is built from 15 residues. CDR1 is SGHTA and CDR2 is FQGNSA in the germline V gene. The CDR3 sequence is CASSLDAGGATEAFF. CDR3 nucleotide sequence: TGTGCCAGCAGCTTAGATGCCGGGGGGGCCACTGAAGCTTTCTTT.

The chain combines TRBV19 with TRBJ1-4, with 7 bases aligning to TRBD1. The V gene end was trimmed by 3 bases and the J gene end by 4 bases; junction bases not matched to a gene: 2. CDR3 size: 14 residues. From germline, CDR1 is LNHDA and CDR2 SQIVND (reference sequence). The DNA of the CDR3 is TGTGCCAGTAGTATGGGACAGATTAATGAAAAACTGTTTTTT. Protein sequence: CASSMGQINEKLFF.

The rearrangement joins TRBV27 to TRBJ2-1; 8 bases are shared with TRBD2. Trimming cost V 4 bases and J 4 bases; bases outside gene matches: 3. This CDR3 is built from 14 residues. CDR1 and CDR2 (germline): MNHEY, SMNVEV (reference sequence). CDR3 sequence reads: CASSSLAGYNEQFF. CDR3 in DNA: TGTGCCAGCAGTTCTTTAGCGGGGTACAATGAGCAGTTCTTC.

The chain uses TRBV19 and TRBJ2-5; TRBD1 agrees at 8 bases. CDR3 length: 14 amino acids. CDR1 and CDR2 (germline): LNHDA, SQIVND (reference sequence). The V gene end was trimmed by 4 bases and the J gene end by 4 bases; junction bases not matched to a gene: 5. In DNA form, the CDR3 reads TGTGCCAGTAGTACCCAGACAGGGGCAGAGACCCAGTACTTC. It is translated as CASSTQTGAETQYF.

This clone was detected once. The chain couples TRBV2 to TRBJ2-2, with D possibly TRBD1 on 6 matching bases. The CDR3 is made up of 14 amino acids. Germline V lookup: CDR1 SNHLY, CDR2 FYNNEI. The V and J ends lost 8 bases and 1 base respectively, with 11 bases between them. CDR3 region: CASPQTGNTGELFF. CDR3 sequence (DNA): TGTGCCAGCCCTCAGACAGGGAACACCGGGGAGCTGTTTTTT.

The genes are TRBV12-3 or TRBV12-4 and TRBJ1-5; weak D call: TRBD1 (5 bases). V gave up 6 bases and J gave up 7 bases, with 13 bases separating them. This CDR3 spans 13 amino acids. The CDR3 reads CASSTMGRQPQHF. CDR3 DNA sequence: TGTGCCAGCAGCACTATGGGGCGACAGCCCCAGCATTTT.

The chain joins TRBV7-9 to TRBJ1-2; D is undetermined. Germline V lookup: CDR1 SEHNR, CDR2 FQNEAQ (reference sequence). This CDR3 is built from 11 residues. The V gene lost 6 bases and the J gene lost 1 base, with 3 bases spanning the gap. CDR3 bases: TGTGCCAGCAGTCTTAACTATGGCTACACCTTC. Translating gives CASSLNYGYTF.

This chain joins TRBV4-1 and TRBJ2-1; 15 bases map to TRBD2. V dropped 0 bases and J dropped 3; count of bases not matched to a gene: 9. CDR1 is MGHRA, CDR2 YSYEKL, per germline. The CDR3 loop spans 20 amino acids. CDR3 region: CASSQEIGLAGGEGYNEQFF. The CDR3 nucleotides read TGCGCCAGCAGCCAAGAAATCGGACTAGCGGGAGGGGAGGGCTACAATGAGCAGTTCTTC.

The table lists this clone with a few counts. The V and J genes are TRBV18 and TRBJ2-2; perhaps TRBD2 as D (7 bases). Germline-derived CDR1 and CDR2 are KGHSH and LQKENI. The CDR3 is made up of 16 amino acids. Trimming removed 6 bases from V and 7 bases from J, with 21 bases in between. CDR3 loop: CASSPGVSGTSGELFF. CDR3 in DNA: TGTGCCAGCTCCCCAGGGGTGAGCGGGACCAGCGGGGAGCTGTTTTTT.

The genes are TRBV27 and TRBJ2-2, with TRBD2 matching over 9 bases. After removal of 5 bases from V and 6 bases from J, the junction contained 7 bases not matched to a gene. This CDR3 is built from 15 residues. Germline-derived CDR1 and CDR2 are MNHEY and SMNVEV (reference sequence). CDR3 residues: CASSHSGSFAGELFF. In DNA form, the CDR3 reads TGTGCCAGCAGTCATAGCGGGAGTTTCGCCGGGGAGCTGTTTTTT.

V usage is TRBV29-1 and J usage is TRBJ2-1; 7 bases line up with TRBD1. CDR3 size: 13 residues. V lost 7 bases and J lost 5; bases outside the gene matches: 8. Per germline, CDR1 SQVTM and CDR2 ANQGSEA. CDR3 sequence reads: CSAPGTVNNEQFF. The CDR3 nucleotides are TGCAGCGCACCCGGGACAGTAAACAATGAGCAGTTCTTC.

V and J are TRBV14 and TRBJ2-1; 9 nucleotides match TRBD2. The V and J ends lost 5 bases and 5 bases, in that order; junction bases with no gene match: 7. Germline V gene lookup returns CDR1 SGHDN and CDR2 FVKESK. The CDR3 length is 15 residues. The CDR3 nucleotides read TGTGCCAGCAGCACCCTAGCGGGACCCAACAATGAGCAGTTCTTC. Amino acids: CASSTLAGPNNEQFF.

This rearrangement joins TRBV25-1 to TRBJ1-1; tentatively, D is TRBD1 (5 bases). The CDR3 length is 14 residues. The germline CDR1 and CDR2 sequences are MGHDK and SYGVNS. Trimming left V 7 bases short and J 3 bases short, with 15 bases between. CDR3: CASTQWGMDTEAFF. CDR3 nucleotides: TGTGCCAGCACCCAGTGGGGCATGGACACTGAAGCTTTCTTT.

The chain couples TRBV7-9 to TRBJ1-2; the match to TRBD1 covers 7 bases. Trimming cost V 4 bases and J 1 base; bases outside gene matches: 6. The CDR3 totals 15 residues. Germline assignment: CDR1 SEHNR and CDR2 FQNEAQ (reference sequence). The DNA of the CDR3 is TGTGCCAGCAGCTCTTCAGGGGGATATAACTATGGCTACACCTTC. Its translation is CASSSSGGYNYGYTF.

The rearrangement uses TRBV19 and TRBJ2-1, with D tentatively TRBD2 (5 bases). V lost 3 bases to trimming and J lost 7 bases, with 13 bases between them. The CDR3 runs 14 residues. The germline V gene has CDR1 LNHDA and CDR2 SQIVND (reference sequence). The CDR3 DNA follows: TGTGCCAGTAGTATGGGCGGGTCTTTTAATGAGCAGTTCTTC. This encodes CASSMGGSFNEQFF.

The rearrangement uses TRBV7-9 and TRBJ2-2; no reliable D call. The germline CDR1 and CDR2 sequences are SEHNR and FQNEAQ (reference sequence). The length of the CDR3 is 13 residues. The V and J ends lost 3 bases and 6 bases respectively, with 8 bases between them. The CDR3 DNA reads as TGTGCCAGCAGCTTGGATAGCCCCGGGGAGCTGTTTTTT. Protein: CASSLDSPGELFF.